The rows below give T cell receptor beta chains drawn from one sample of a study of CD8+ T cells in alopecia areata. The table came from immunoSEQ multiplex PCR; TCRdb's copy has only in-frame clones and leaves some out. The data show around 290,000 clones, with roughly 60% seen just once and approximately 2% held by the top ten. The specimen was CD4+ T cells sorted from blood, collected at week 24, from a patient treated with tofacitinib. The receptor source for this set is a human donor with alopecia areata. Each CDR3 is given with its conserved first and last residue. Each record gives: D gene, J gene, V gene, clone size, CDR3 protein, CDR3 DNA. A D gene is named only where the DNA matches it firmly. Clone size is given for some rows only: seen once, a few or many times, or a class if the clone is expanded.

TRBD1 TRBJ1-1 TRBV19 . CASGEGTDTEAFF TGTGCCAGTGGCGAGGGGACAGACACTGAAGCTTTCTTT
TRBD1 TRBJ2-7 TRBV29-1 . CSVERRGQGTFGSLYEQYF TGCAGCGTTGAAAGGAGGGGACAGGGGACTTTCGGATCCCTATACGAGCAGTACTTC
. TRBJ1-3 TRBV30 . CAWSVPTWDSGNTIYF TGTGCCTGGAGTGTCCCAACCTGGGACTCTGGAAACACCATATATTTT
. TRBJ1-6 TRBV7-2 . CASSLQPGYNSPLHF TGTGCCAGCAGCTTACAACCGGGATATAATTCACCCCTCCACTTT
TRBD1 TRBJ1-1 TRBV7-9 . CASSLGGQGGAFF TGTGCCAGCAGCTTAGGGGGACAGGGCGGCGCTTTCTTT
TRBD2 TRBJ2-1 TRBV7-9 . CASSQSGGSYNEQFF TGTGCCAGCAGCCAAAGCGGGGGGTCCTACAATGAGCAGTTCTTC
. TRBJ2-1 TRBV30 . CAWTRQGSDNEQFF TGTGCCTGGACTCGGCAGGGATCGGACAATGAGCAGTTCTTC
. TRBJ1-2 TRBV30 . CAWTHVGRLGYTF TGTGCCTGGACCCATGTCGGTCGTTTAGGCTACACCTTC
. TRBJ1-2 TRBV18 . CASSSQGNYGYTF TGTGCCAGCTCCAGCCAGGGTAACTATGGCTACACCTTC
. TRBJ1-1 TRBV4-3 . CASSQENTEAFF TGCGCCAGCAGCCAAGAGAACACTGAAGCTTTCTTT
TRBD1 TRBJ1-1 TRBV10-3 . CAITDRANTEAFF TGTGCCATCACAGACAGGGCGAACACTGAAGCCTTCTTT
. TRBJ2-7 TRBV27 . CASGERQGFNEQYF TGTGCCAGCGGAGAACGGCAGGGGTTCAACGAGCAGTACTTC
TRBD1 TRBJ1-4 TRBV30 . CACEPGQGREKLFF TGTGCCTGCGAACCGGGACAGGGTCGTGAAAAACTGTTTTTT
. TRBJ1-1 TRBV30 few CAWSPHRGNTEAFF TGTGCCTGGAGCCCGCACAGAGGGAACACTGAAGCTTTCTTT
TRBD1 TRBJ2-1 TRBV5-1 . CASKGTESYNEQFF TGCGCCAGCAAAGGGACAGAGTCATACAATGAGCAGTTCTTC
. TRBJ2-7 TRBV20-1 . CSPRGPGYF TGCAGTCCCAGGGGCCCCGGGTACTTC
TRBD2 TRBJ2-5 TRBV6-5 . CASSPGGAGETQYF TGTGCCAGCAGTCCGGGGGGGGCTGGAGAGACCCAGTACTTC
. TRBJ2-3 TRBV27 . CASSDLDTQYF TGTGCCAGCAGCGATCTGGATACGCAGTATTTT
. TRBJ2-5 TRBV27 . CASRMDLGETQYF TGTGCCAGCAGGATGGATCTGGGGGAGACCCAGTACTTC
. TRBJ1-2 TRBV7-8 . CASSSPNYGYTF TGTGCCAGCAGCTCTCCGAACTATGGCTACACCTTC
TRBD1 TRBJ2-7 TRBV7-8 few CASSLGGQGPYEQYF TGTGCCAGCAGCTTAGGAGGACAGGGGCCCTACGAGCAGTACTTC
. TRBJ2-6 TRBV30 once CAWSVQALWANVLTF TGTGCCTGGAGTGTACAGGCCCTCTGGGCCAACGTCCTGACTTTC
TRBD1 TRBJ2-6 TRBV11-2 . CASSLGPKTGNSGANVLTF TGTGCCAGCAGCTTAGGCCCCAAGACAGGGAATTCTGGGGCCAACGTCCTGACTTTC
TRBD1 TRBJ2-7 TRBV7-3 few CASSGQGGDEQYF TGTGCCAGCAGCGGACAGGGCGGCGACGAGCAGTACTTC
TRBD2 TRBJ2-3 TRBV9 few CASSPRLAGGRGDTQYF TGTGCCAGCAGCCCCCGACTAGCGGGGGGGCGGGGAGATACGCAGTATTTT
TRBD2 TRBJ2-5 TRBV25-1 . CASSPTSGGVQETQYF TGTGCCAGCAGCCCGACTAGCGGGGGCGTACAAGAGACCCAGTACTTC
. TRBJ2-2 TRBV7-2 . CASSSRTNGELFF TGTGCCAGCAGCAGCCGGACTAACGGGGAGCTGTTTTTT
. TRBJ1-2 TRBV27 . CASSLSRGDGYTF TGTGCCAGCAGTTTAAGCCGAGGCGATGGCTACACCTTC
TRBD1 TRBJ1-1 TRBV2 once CASRERTGGHTEAFF TGTGCCAGCAGGGAACGGACAGGGGGCCACACTGAAGCTTTCTTT
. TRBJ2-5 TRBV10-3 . CAISEPYKAQETQYF TGTGCCATCAGTGAACCGTACAAAGCCCAAGAGACCCAGTACTTC
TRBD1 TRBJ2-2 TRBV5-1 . CASSSGTGVSNTGELFF TGCGCCAGCAGTTCCGGGACAGGGGTTTCGAACACCGGGGAGCTGTTTTTT
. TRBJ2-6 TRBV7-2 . CASSLDTIAGANVLTF TGTGCCAGCAGCTTAGACACGATCGCTGGGGCCAACGTCCTGACTTTC
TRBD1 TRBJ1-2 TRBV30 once CAWSVPSTGLNYGYTF TGTGCCTGGAGTGTGCCCTCGACAGGGCTTAACTATGGCTACACCTTC
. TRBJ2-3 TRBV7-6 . CASSKGPRGATDTQYF TGTGCCAGCAGCAAGGGACCTCGGGGGGCCACAGATACGCAGTATTTT
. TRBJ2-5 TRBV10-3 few CAISATGQETQYF TGTGCCATCAGTGCAACAGGACAAGAGACCCAGTACTTC
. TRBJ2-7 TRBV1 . CTSSQEQYF TGCACCAGCAGCCAGGAGCAGTACTTC
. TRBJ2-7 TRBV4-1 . CASSTQGTGAYEQYF TGCGCCAGCAGCACCCAGGGGACGGGAGCCTACGAGCAGTACTTC
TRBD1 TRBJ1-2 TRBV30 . CAWTADRGNYGYTF TGTGCCTGGACCGCGGACAGGGGGAACTATGGCTACACCTTC
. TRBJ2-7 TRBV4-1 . CASSGRGHEQYF TGCGCCAGCAGCGGCAGGGGCCACGAGCAGTACTTC
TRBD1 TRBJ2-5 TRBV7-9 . CASSLGQVPGETQYF TGTGCCAGCAGCCTGGGACAGGTTCCAGGAGAGACCCAGTACTTC
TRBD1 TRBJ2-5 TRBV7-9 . CASSLEMGQKYF TGTGCCAGCAGCTTAGAGATGGGACAGAAGTACTTC
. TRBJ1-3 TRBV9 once CASSLGTAGNTIYF TGTGCCAGCAGCCTCGGGACTGCTGGAAACACCATATATTTT
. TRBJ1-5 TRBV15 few CATSREVGSSNQPQHF TGTGCCACCAGCAGAGAAGTTGGGTCAAGCAATCAGCCCCAGCATTTT
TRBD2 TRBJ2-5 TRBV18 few CASSPPSGTSGLETQYF TGTGCCAGCTCACCACCGTCCGGGACTAGCGGCTTGGAGACCCAGTACTTC
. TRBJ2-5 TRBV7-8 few CASRRQGGGETQYF TGTGCCAGCAGAAGACAGGGCGGGGGAGAGACCCAGTACTTC
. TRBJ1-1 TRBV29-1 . CSLHRDTEAFF TGCAGCCTCCATCGGGATACTGAAGCTTTCTTT
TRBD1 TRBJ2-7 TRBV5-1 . CASSVMPPGQASYEQYF TGCGCCAGCAGCGTGATGCCCCCGGGACAGGCATCCTACGAGCAGTACTTC
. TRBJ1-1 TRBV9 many CASSAGDDTEAFF TGTGCCAGCAGCGCAGGGGACGACACTGAAGCTTTCTTT
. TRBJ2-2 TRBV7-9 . CASSPVENTGELFF TGTGCCAGCAGCCCCGTTGAGAACACCGGGGAGCTGTTTTTT
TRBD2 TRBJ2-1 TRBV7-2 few CASSSSGVQFF TGTGCCAGCAGCTCGAGCGGGGTACAGTTCTTC
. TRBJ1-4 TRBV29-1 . CSGKQNEKLFF TGCAGCGGAAAACAGAATGAAAAACTGTTTTTT
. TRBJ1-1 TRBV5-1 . CASSPGYWGTEAFF TGCGCCAGCAGCCCGGGGTACTGGGGCACTGAAGCTTTCTTT
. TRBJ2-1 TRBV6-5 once CASRTGGASYNEQFF TGTGCCAGCAGGACGGGCGGGGCCTCCTACAATGAGCAGTTCTTC
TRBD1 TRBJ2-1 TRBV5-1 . CASSRTGGGYNEQFF TGCGCCAGCAGCAGGACAGGGGGCGGCTACAATGAGCAGTTCTTC
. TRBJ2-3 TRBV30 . CAWSVGRVRKSQYF TGTGCCTGGAGTGTAGGTAGGGTACGAAAATCGCAGTATTTT
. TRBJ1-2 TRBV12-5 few CASGLVYRTNYGYTF TGTGCTAGTGGTTTGGTTTACAGAACTAACTATGGCTACACCTTC
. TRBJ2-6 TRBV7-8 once CASSLPQASLLSGANVLTF TGTGCCAGCAGCTTACCACAGGCCAGCTTACTCTCTGGGGCCAACGTCCTGACTTTC